This entry is about one T cell receptor beta chain. Germline loops: CDR1 SNHLY, CDR2 FYNNEI. This CDR3 has 13 residues. The ends lost 5 bases at V and 3 bases at J; junction bases unmatched: 3. The sample is drawn from a study of blood T cell repertoires in COVID-19. Study-wide context: The origin of the acute and convalescent COVID-19 samples was the United States, Italy and Spain.

Methods used by the authors: Estimates of nucleated cell counts were drawn from the amplification of reference gene primers. Clones were sequenced by immunoSEQ multiplex PCR, and TCRdb holds only the in-frame ones, with some missing. V, J and clone size are taken as reported in that table, and D and trimming were inferred from the DNA itself. The table has some 270,000 clones, roughly nine tenths seen once. The sequencing input was peripheral blood. This TCR was recovered from a woman aged 40 to 50 who had recovered from COVID-19. V gene TRBV2 combines with J gene TRBJ2-5; 7 bases fit TRBD2. The CDR3 is CASSSGVKETQYF. CDR3 in DNA: TGTGCCAGCAGTAGCGGGGTGAAAGAGACCCAGTACTTC.